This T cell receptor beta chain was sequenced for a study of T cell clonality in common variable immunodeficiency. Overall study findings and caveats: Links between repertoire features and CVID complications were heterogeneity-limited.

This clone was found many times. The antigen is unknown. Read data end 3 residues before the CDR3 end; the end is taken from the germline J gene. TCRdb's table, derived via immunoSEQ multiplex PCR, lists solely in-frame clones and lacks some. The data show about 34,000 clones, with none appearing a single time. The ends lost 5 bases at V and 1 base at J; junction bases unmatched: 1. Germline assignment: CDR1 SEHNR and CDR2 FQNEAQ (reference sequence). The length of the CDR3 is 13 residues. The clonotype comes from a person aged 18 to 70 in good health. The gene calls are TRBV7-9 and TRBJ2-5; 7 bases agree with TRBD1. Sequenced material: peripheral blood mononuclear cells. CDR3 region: CASSGQVQETQYF. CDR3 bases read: TGTGCCAGCAGCGGACAGGTCCAAGAGACC.